This is a list of T cell receptor beta chains from one sample in a study of blood T cell repertoires in COVID-19. The method was immunoSEQ multiplex PCR; TCRdb's version includes in-frame clones alone and lacks a portion of them. Of 250,000 to 350,000 clones in the sample, around 88% were seen once. The material sequenced was peripheral blood. Source of these receptors: a woman aged 30 to 39 who had recovered from COVID-19. Each CDR3 is given with its conserved first and last residue. The D gene is left open where the match is weak. Clone size is stated in some rows and not others, as once, few, many or a class when expanded.

v_gene,len,d_gene,abundance,j_gene,CDR3nt,CDR3aa
TRBV28,16,TRBD1,-,TRBJ2-7,TGTGCCAGCAGTGGGTCCGACAGGGGCCTCTCCTACGAGCAGTACTTC,CASSGSDRGLSYEQYF
TRBV2,15,TRBD1,-,TRBJ1-5,TGTGCCAGCAGTGACCGAACAGGGGGCAATCAGCCCCAGCATTTT,CASSDRTGGNQPQHF
TRBV19,15,-,-,TRBJ2-6,TGTGCCAGTAGTCAACGGACAGCTGGGGCCAACGTCCTGACTTTC,CASSQRTAGANVLTF
TRBV19,16,TRBD1,few,TRBJ2-3,TGTGCCAGTAGTCCCGGGGACAGGGTCCGGACAGATACGCAGTATTTT,CASSPGDRVRTDTQYF
TRBV6-5,14,-,-,TRBJ2-6,TGTGCCAGCAGTAACAGGGTTGGGGCCAACGTCCTGACTTTC,CASSNRVGANVLTF
TRBV19,16,TRBD2,-,TRBJ2-2,TGTGCCAGTAGTCCCGGGACTAGCTCGGTCGCCGGGGAGCTGTTTTTT,CASSPGTSSVAGELFF
TRBV28,14,TRBD1,-,TRBJ1-2,TGTGCCAGCAGAGTCAGGGGGCGAGGCTATGGCTACACCTTC,CASRVRGRGYGYTF
TRBV9,16,TRBD1,-,TRBJ1-2,TGTGCCAGCAGCCCGAGAACGGGACAGGGAAACTATGGCTACACCTTC,CASSPRTGQGNYGYTF
TRBV28,13,TRBD1,-,TRBJ1-2,TGTGCCAGCAGCTTACAGGGGGCTGATGGCTACACCTTC,CASSLQGADGYTF
TRBV10-2,13,TRBD2,-,TRBJ2-7,TGCGCCAGCACCTTAGCGGGGGGCCACGAGCAGTACTTC,CASTLAGGHEQYF
TRBV9,14,TRBD1,few,TRBJ1-4,TGTGCCAGCAGCCGGTCGCAGGGGGATGAAAAACTGTTTTTT,CASSRSQGDEKLFF
TRBV30,12,-,once,TRBJ1-2,TGTGCCTGGAGTGCCCGGGGGGGGGCGAACACCTTC,CAWSARGGANTF
TRBV28,14,-,-,TRBJ2-7,TGTGCCAGCAGTAAACTTCAGGGTATTAGCGAGCAGTACTTC,CASSKLQGISEQYF
TRBV13,12,-,-,TRBJ2-1,TGTGCCAGCAGCGTCAGAGATTCCGGACAGTTCTTC,CASSVRDSGQFF
TRBV11-2,14,-,-,TRBJ2-5,TGTGCCAGCAGCTTAGTCCTAGTATCGGGGACCCAGTACTTC,CASSLVLVSGTQYF
TRBV27,17,-,-,TRBJ2-7,TGTGCCAGCAGTTTATCCCGAGGGGGGGCGGGGATCTACGAGCAGTACTTC,CASSLSRGGAGIYEQYF
TRBV5-1,14,-,-,TRBJ1-1,TGCGCCAGCAGCTTGACAGTAGTTAACACTGAAGCTTTCTTT,CASSLTVVNTEAFF
TRBV6-5,15,TRBD1,-,TRBJ2-3,TGTGCCAGCAGTTACAGGACAGGGAGCACAGATACGCAGTATTTT,CASSYRTGSTDTQYF
TRBV7-9,13,-,-,TRBJ1-5,TGTGCCAGCAGCTTAGCGAACAGTCAGCCCCAGCATTTT,CASSLANSQPQHF
TRBV18,16,-,once,TRBJ2-5,TGTGCCAGCTCACCACCGGGGGCAGAGTCGGGAGAGACCCAGTACTTC,CASSPPGAESGETQYF
TRBV2,11,-,-,TRBJ1-5,TGTGCCAGCAGCGGGTATCAGTCCCAGCATTTT,CASSGYQSQHF
TRBV4-3,16,TRBD2,few,TRBJ2-1,TGCGCCAGCAGCCAAGCGATTAGCGGGGGGGTGGTTGAGCAGTTCTTC,CASSQAISGGVVEQFF
TRBV28,17,TRBD1,-,TRBJ1-2,TGTGCCAGCAGTTACGGGGTGAGGTCAGGGGGCGGTTATGGCTACACCTTC,CASSYGVRSGGGYGYTF
TRBV7-3,15,TRBD1,-,TRBJ2-7,TGTGCCAGCAGCTCAGGGGGGACAGGGCCCTACGAGCAGTACTTC,CASSSGGTGPYEQYF
TRBV9,15,TRBD1,-,TRBJ1-1,TGTGCCAGCAGCGTAGCCCCCTGGACAGGGGCAGAAGCTTTCTTT,CASSVAPWTGAEAFF
TRBV19,13,-,-,TRBJ1-1,TGTGCCAGTAGTACAGTGACAGGCACTGAAGCTTTCTTT,CASSTVTGTEAFF
TRBV28,13,-,-,TRBJ2-1,TGTGCCAGCAGTTTCACTAATTACAATGAGCAGTTCTTC,CASSFTNYNEQFF
TRBV4-1,16,TRBD2,-,TRBJ2-3,TGCGCCAGCAGCCAAGATCGTAGTAGCGGGGGAGATACGCAGTATTTT,CASSQDRSSGGDTQYF
TRBV15,17,TRBD1,few,TRBJ1-2,TGTGCCACCAGCAGAGACCGTCTACAGGGGCAGAGTTATGGCTACACCTTC,CATSRDRLQGQSYGYTF
TRBV7-8,15,TRBD1,-,TRBJ1-2,TGTGCCAGCAGCTTAGACCCCAGGGGGCTCGATGGCTACACCTTC,CASSLDPRGLDGYTF
TRBV5-5,17,-,-,TRBJ2-2,TGTGCCAGCAGCTTGTCGGCGGGACAGCAAAACACCGGGGAGCTGTTTTTT,CASSLSAGQQNTGELFF
TRBV7-9,16,-,-,TRBJ1-4,TGTGCCAGCAGCTTCCTTCTGGGACTCACGGGGGAAAAACTGTTTTTT,CASSFLLGLTGEKLFF
TRBV5-1,18,-,-,TRBJ1-4,TGCGCCAGCAGGCTAACCATGACAGGCCGCGCGGCTAATGAAAAACTGTTTTTT,CASRLTMTGRAANEKLFF
TRBV4-1,15,TRBD1,few,TRBJ1-3,TGCGCCAGCAGCCAAACAGGACAGGTCCCGGACACCATATATTTT,CASSQTGQVPDTIYF
TRBV7-9,16,-,few,TRBJ2-2,TGTGCCAGCACCTCTAGGGGCGGGGCGGACACCGGGGAGCTGTTTTTT,CASTSRGGADTGELFF
TRBV7-2,15,TRBD2,-,TRBJ2-3,TGTGCCAGCAGCTTAGTTGGCGGGGGTCCAGATACGCAGTATTTT,CASSLVGGGPDTQYF
TRBV5-1,14,TRBD1,once,TRBJ1-1,TGCGCCAGCAGTCGGACAGGGGGTGGAACTGAAGCTTTCTTT,CASSRTGGGTEAFF
TRBV7-8,16,-,-,TRBJ1-3,TGTGCCAGCAGCCGAGGAGGGTCCCGTTCTGGAAACACCATATATTTT,CASSRGGSRSGNTIYF
TRBV3-1/TRBV3-2,15,-,-,TRBJ1-3,TGTGCCAGCAGCCAAGCCTACAGGGATGGAAACACCATATATTTT,CASSQAYRDGNTIYF
TRBV7-9,12,-,-,TRBJ1-2,TGTGCCGGGTCGTGGGCCCACTATGGCTACACCTTC,CAGSWAHYGYTF
TRBV5-1,14,TRBD1,once,TRBJ1-1,TGCGCCAGCGGACAGGGGGCGGTGGGCACTGAAGCTTTCTTT,CASGQGAVGTEAFF
TRBV7-9,15,-,-,TRBJ1-6,TGTGCCAGCAGCTTAGAGGGGGACTATAATTCACCCCTCCACTTT,CASSLEGDYNSPLHF
TRBV27,13,-,-,TRBJ2-1,TGTGCCAGCAGTTTCGGGGGAAGGAATGAGCAGTTCTTC,CASSFGGRNEQFF
TRBV11-2,19,TRBD1,-,TRBJ1-4,TGTGCCAGCAGCCATAGTAGTTGGGACAGGGATGCAACTAATGAAAAACTGTTTTTT,CASSHSSWDRDATNEKLFF
TRBV2,14,TRBD1,-,TRBJ1-2,TGTGCCAGCAGTGATCGGAACAGGGGGAATGGCTACACCTTC,CASSDRNRGNGYTF
TRBV19,15,TRBD1,-,TRBJ2-1,TGTGCCAGTAGTGCACAGGGGTCAACCTACAATGAGCAGTTCTTC,CASSAQGSTYNEQFF
TRBV2,15,-,-,TRBJ1-5,TGTGCCAGCAGTGAGGTGGCCCTGAGCAATCAGCCCCAGCATTTT,CASSEVALSNQPQHF